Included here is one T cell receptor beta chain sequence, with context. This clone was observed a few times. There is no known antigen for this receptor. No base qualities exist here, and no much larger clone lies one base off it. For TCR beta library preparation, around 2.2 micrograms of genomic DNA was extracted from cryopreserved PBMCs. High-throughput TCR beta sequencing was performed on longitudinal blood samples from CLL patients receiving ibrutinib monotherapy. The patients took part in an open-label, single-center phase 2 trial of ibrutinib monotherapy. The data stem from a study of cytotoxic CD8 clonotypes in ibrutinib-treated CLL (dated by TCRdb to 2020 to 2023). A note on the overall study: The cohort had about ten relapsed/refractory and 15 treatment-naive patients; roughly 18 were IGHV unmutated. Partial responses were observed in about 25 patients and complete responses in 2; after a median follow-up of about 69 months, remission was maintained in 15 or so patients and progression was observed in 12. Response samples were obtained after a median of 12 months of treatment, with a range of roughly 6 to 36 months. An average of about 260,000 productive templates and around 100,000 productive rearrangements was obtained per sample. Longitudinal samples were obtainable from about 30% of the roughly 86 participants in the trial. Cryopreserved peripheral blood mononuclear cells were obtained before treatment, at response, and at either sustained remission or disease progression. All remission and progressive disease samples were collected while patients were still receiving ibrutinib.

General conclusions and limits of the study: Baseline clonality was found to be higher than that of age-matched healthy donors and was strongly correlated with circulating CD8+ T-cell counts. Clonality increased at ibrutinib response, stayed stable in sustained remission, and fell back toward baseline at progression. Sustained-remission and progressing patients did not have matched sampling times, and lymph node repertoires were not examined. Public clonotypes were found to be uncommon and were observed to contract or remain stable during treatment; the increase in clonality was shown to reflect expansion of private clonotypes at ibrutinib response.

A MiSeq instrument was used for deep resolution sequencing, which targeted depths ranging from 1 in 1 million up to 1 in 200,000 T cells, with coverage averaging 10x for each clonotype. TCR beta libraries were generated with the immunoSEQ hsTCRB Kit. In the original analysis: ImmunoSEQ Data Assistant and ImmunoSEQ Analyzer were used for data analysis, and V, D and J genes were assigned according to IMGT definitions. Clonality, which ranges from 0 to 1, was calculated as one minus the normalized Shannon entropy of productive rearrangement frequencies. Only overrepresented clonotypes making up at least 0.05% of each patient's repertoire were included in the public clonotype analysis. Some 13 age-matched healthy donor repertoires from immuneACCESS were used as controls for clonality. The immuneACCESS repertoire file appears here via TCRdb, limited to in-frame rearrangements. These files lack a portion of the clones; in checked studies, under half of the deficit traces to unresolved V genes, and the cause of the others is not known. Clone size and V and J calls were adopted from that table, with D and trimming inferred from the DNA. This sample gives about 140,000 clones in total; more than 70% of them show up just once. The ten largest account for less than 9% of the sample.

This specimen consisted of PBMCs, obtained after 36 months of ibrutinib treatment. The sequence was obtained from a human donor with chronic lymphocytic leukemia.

The CDR3 in this case is CASSSPQLAEETQYF. The DNA sequence is as follows: TGTGCCAGCAGTTCACCCCAACTAGCTGAAGAGACCCAGTACTTC. Recombination joined TRBV6-5 with TRBJ2-5; TRBD2 might be the D gene, on 6 matching bases. From its cysteine to its phenylalanine, the CDR3 spans 15 amino acids. The retained sequence is limited to the CDR3, 45 bases, with the frame set at the first base. The germline V gene gives CDR1 as MNHEY and CDR2 as SVGAGI. Trimming takes 4 bases from V and 3 bases from J, and the germline ends sit 15 bases apart.